The 22 T cell receptor beta chains in this list originate from one sample, sequenced in a study of blood T cell repertoires in COVID-19. Data came from immunoSEQ multiplex PCR; TCRdb stores just in-frame clones and leaves some out. This table has 93,000 or so clones, 84% appearing once. The specimen sequenced was peripheral blood. The receptors here all came from a human donor in a cohort sampled during active or convalescent COVID-19.

The chain uses TRBV5-1 and TRBJ2-2; 7 nucleotides align to TRBD1. V was pared by 6 bases and J by 1 base, with 12 bases of the junction left unmatched. Germline loops: CDR1 SGHRS, CDR2 YFSETQ. This CDR3 is built from 17 residues. The CDR3 protein is CASTTKGAFLNTGELFF. DNA of the CDR3: TGCGCCAGCACCACCAAGGGGGCCTTTTTGAACACCGGGGAGCTGTTTTTT.

This sequence joins TRBV27 and TRBJ1-6, with D hard to call. This CDR3 is 13 amino acids long. The V gene's germline CDR1 is MNHEY and CDR2 SMNVEV (reference sequence). V was shortened by 8 bases and J by 3 bases, with 8 bases between the two germline ends. The CDR3 nucleotides read TGTGCCAGCCGGGTACGCTATAATTCACCCCTCCACTTT. It is translated as CASRVRYNSPLHF.

The chain joins TRBV19 to TRBJ2-5; TRBD1 might be the D (6 bases). The ends were cut back, 1 base at V and 6 bases at J, with 12 bases in the middle. The germline V gene has CDR1 LNHDA and CDR2 SQIVND (reference sequence). This CDR3 contains 14 residues. The CDR3 nucleotides are TGTGCCAGTAGTATAGCTACAGGGATGCAGACCCAGTACTTC. Its translation: CASSIATGMQTQYF.

This sequence joins TRBV9 and TRBJ1-4; D might be TRBD1 (5 bases). Per germline, CDR1 SGDLS and CDR2 YYNGEE. Trimming stripped 3 bases from V and 10 bases from J, with 16 bases between. The CDR3 consists of 14 residues. The CDR3 protein is CASSAGLNAGKLFF. Here the CDR3 DNA reads TGTGCCAGCAGCGCGGGACTAAATGCGGGAAAACTGTTTTTT.

The chain is built from TRBV14 and TRBJ1-1; no firm D call. The ends were cut back, 1 base at V and 1 base at J, with 7 bases in the middle. There are 14 residues in the CDR3. Germline V gene data show CDR1 as SGHDN and CDR2 as FVKESK. CDR3 residues: CASSQVPRNTEAFF. DNA for the CDR3: TGTGCCAGCAGCCAAGTCCCGAGGAACACTGAAGCTTTCTTT.

The V call is TRBV5-1, the J call TRBJ1-1; possibly TRBD1 for D (5 bases). V gave up 4 bases and J gave up 0 bases, with 10 bases separating them. This CDR3 has 14 amino acids. CDR1 SGHRS and CDR2 YFSETQ come from the germline V gene. CDR3 in DNA: TGCGCCAGCAGCCCGGACACACTGAACACTGAAGCTTTCTTT. Residues: CASSPDTLNTEAFF. The whole variable domain, remainder taken from reference TRBV5-1 and TRBJ1-1, is KAGVTQTPRYLIKTRGQQVTLSCSPISGHRSVSWYQQTPGQGLQFLFEYFSETQRNKGNFPGRFSGRQFSNSRSEMNVSTLELGDSALYLCASSPDTLNTEAFFGQGTRLTVV.

This sequence joins TRBV9 and TRBJ1-1; TRBD1 agrees at 7 bases. Germline V gene lookup returns CDR1 SGDLS and CDR2 YYNGEE. This CDR3 has 13 residues. The junction had 4 bases not matched to a gene; V was cut back by 7 bases and J by 1 base. CDR3 DNA: TGTGCCAGCGGAGGGACAGCGAACACTGAAGCTTTCTTT. Protein: CASGGTANTEAFF.

This chain links TRBV7-7 with TRBJ2-5, with 7 bases that match TRBD1. Trimming at V came to 2 bases and at J to 1 base, leaving 4 bases not matched to a gene. CDR3 length: 15 residues. Germline lookup yields CDR1 SSHAT and CDR2 FNYEAQ (reference sequence). CDR3 amino acids: CASSLSTGSQETQYF. CDR3 coding DNA: TGTGCCAGCAGCTTATCGACAGGGTCCCAAGAGACCCAGTACTTC.

Of note for this clone: The limits of the CDR3 on the DNA are not certain, so only TCRdb's listed CDR3 is given. The gene calls are TRBV27 and TRBJ1-2; the D call TRBD1 from the table was never checked on the DNA. The CDR3 spans 14 residues, counting both ends. The germline gives CDR1 MNHEY, CDR2 SMNVEV (reference sequence). CDR3 loop: CASSFGEGDYGYTF.

The rearrangement joins TRBV5-1 to TRBJ2-5; D remains ambiguous. CDR3 length equals 12 residues. Between the trimmed V and J ends, which lost 0 bases and 5 bases, there was a span of 5 bases. Germline-derived CDR1 and CDR2 are SGHRS and YFSETQ. CDR3 sequence: CASSLDMETQYF. CDR3 bases: TGCGCCAGCAGCTTGGATATGGAGACCCAGTACTTC.

The genes are TRBV5-6 and TRBJ2-7; 9 bases are a match to TRBD1. CDR1 and CDR2 (germline): SGHDT, YYEEEE. The CDR3 loop spans 14 amino acids. V was clipped by 4 bases and J by 2 bases; unmatched bases: 4. The CDR3 DNA reads TGTGCCAGCAGCGAGACAGGGGGGCCCTACGAGCAGTACTTC. Its protein product is CASSETGGPYEQYF.

The chain employs TRBV10-3 and TRBJ1-2, with TRBD1 matching 9 bases. Germline V CDR1 and CDR2: ENHRY, SYGVKD. V dropped 0 bases and J dropped 7; count of bases not matched to a gene: 0. The CDR3 is 13 residues long. This CDR3 reads CAISESTGGGYTF. CDR3 DNA: TGTGCCATCAGTGAGTCGACAGGGGGTGGCTACACCTTC.

The table lists this clone with a few counts. V usage is TRBV6-1 and J usage is TRBJ1-5, with D maybe TRBD1 (5 bases). Germline V gene sequence: CDR1 MNHNS, CDR2 SASEGT. The CDR3 consists of 16 residues. Trimming cost V 4 bases and J 2 bases, with 15 bases left between them. CDR3 in amino acids: CASSAQGRVGNQPQHF. The DNA for the CDR3 is TGTGCCAGCAGTGCCCAGGGTCGAGTAGGCAATCAGCCCCAGCATTTT.

This chain connects TRBV28 to TRBJ1-2; D is uncertain. Germline V gives CDR1 MDHEN, CDR2 SYDVKM. V gave up 6 bases and J gave up 5 bases, with 13 bases separating them. The length of the CDR3 is 13 residues. CDR3 region: CASRREARYGYTF. CDR3 in DNA: TGTGCCAGCAGGAGGGAGGCGAGGTATGGCTACACCTTC.

The rearrangement uses TRBV6-4 and TRBJ1-3; perhaps TRBD1 as D (5 bases). This CDR3 is built from 14 residues. Trimming stripped 2 bases from V and 8 bases from J, with 13 bases between. Looked up from germline, CDR1 is MRHNA and CDR2 is SNTAGT. CDR3 loop: CASSDPGRRDTIYF. DNA of the CDR3: TGTGCCAGCAGTGACCCGGGACGGAGGGACACCATATATTTT.

CDR3: CASMRARGTGEQFF. For the CDR3, the DNA is TGTGCCAGCATGCGGGCAAGGGGGACCGGAGAGCAGTTCTTC. This chain uses TRBV2 with TRBJ2-1; tentatively, D is TRBD1 (6 bases). Deletions cut 7 bases from V and 10 bases from J, with 20 bases between. Germline loops: CDR1 SNHLY, CDR2 FYNNEI. The length of the CDR3 is 14 residues.

J is TRBJ2-7 and V is TRBV19, with 9 bases identical to TRBD2. The CDR3 totals 17 residues. The V segment lost 5 bases and the J segment 4 bases; nucleotides outside the gene matches: 15. Germline CDR1 reads LNHDA; CDR2 reads SQIVND (reference sequence). CDR3 sequence (DNA): TGTGCCAGTAGTCCCCGGGGTAGCGGGGGTCCGGCGTACGAGCAGTACTTC. It is translated as CASSPRGSGGPAYEQYF.

The rearrangement links TRBV5-4 to TRBJ1-1; D remains unclear. The CDR3 totals 17 residues. In germline, CDR1 is SGHNT, CDR2 YYREEE (reference sequence). The V and J ends lost 0 bases and 1 base respectively, with 16 bases between them. This chain's CDR3 is CASSLDPGLGGNTEAFF. The CDR3 nucleotides read TGTGCCAGCAGCTTGGACCCAGGCCTGGGAGGGAACACTGAAGCTTTCTTT.

The rearrangement links TRBV6-2 or TRBV6-3 to TRBJ2-5; 8 bases align to TRBD1. V was clipped by 4 bases and J by 2 bases; unmatched bases: 6. CDR3 length: 15 amino acids. Looked up from germline, CDR1 is MNHEY and CDR2 is SVGEGT. The CDR3 bases are TGTGCCAGCAGTTCTCCCCGGGACAGGCAAGAGACCCAGTACTTC. This translates into CASSSPRDRQETQYF.

The CDR3 nucleotides read TGTGCCAGCAGCTTATCAGGATCGGGCACAGATACGCAGTATTTT. This codes for CASSLSGSGTDTQYF. This rearrangement joins TRBV7-3 to TRBJ2-3; D not resolved. Trimming removed 2 bases at V and 1 base at J, with 10 bases between. Germline-derived CDR1 and CDR2 are SGHTA and FQGTGA. The CDR3 is 15 amino acids.

This clone was seen only once. This rearrangement joins TRBV5-6 to TRBJ2-2; weak D call: TRBD2 (6 bases). Germline V gene lookup returns CDR1 SGHDT and CDR2 YYEEEE. This CDR3 contains 14 residues. Trimming left V 0 bases short and J 5 bases short, with 8 bases between. In DNA form, the CDR3 reads TGTGCCAGCAGCTTGGCCGGGGGAACCGGGGAGCTGTTTTTT. Its translation is CASSLAGGTGELFF.

V is TRBV9 and J is TRBJ2-3; TRBD1 is a possible D gene (6 bases). Per germline, CDR1 SGDLS and CDR2 YYNGEE. Trimming shortened V by 0 bases and J by 10 bases, and 15 bases separated the two germline ends. The CDR3 covers 14 residues. Here the CDR3 reads CASSVGWGRGAQYF. The CDR3 DNA sequence: TGTGCCAGCAGCGTAGGTTGGGGGCGAGGTGCGCAGTATTTT.